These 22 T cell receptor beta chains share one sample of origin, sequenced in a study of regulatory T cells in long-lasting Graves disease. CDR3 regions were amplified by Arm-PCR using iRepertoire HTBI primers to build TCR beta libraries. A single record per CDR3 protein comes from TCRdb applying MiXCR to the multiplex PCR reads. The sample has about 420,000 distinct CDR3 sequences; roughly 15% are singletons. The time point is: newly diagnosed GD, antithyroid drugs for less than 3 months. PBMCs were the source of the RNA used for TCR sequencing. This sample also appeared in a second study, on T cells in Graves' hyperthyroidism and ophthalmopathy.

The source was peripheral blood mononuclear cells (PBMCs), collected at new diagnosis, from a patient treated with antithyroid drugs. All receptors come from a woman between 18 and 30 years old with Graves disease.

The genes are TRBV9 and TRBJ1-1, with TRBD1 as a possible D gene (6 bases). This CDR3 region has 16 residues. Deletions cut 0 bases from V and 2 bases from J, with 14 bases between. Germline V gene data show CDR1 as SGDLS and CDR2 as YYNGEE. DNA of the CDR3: TGTGCCAGCAGCGTAGGGTCGACAGGACTAAACACTGAAGCTTTCTTT. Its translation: CASSVGSTGLNTEAFF.

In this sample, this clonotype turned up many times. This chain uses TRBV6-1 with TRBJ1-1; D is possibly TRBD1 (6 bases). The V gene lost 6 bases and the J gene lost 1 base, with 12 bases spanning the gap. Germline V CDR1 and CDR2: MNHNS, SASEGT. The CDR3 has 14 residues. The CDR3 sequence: CASRGRGGNTEAFF. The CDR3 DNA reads TGTGCCAGCAGGGGAAGAGGGGGGAACACTGAAGCTTTCTTT.

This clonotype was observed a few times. This CDR3 is CASSSDRENEQFF. DNA of the CDR3: TGTGCCAGCAGCTCAGACAGGGAAAATGAGCAGTTCTTC. The chain has TRBV7-9 and TRBJ2-1; TRBD1 agrees at 7 bases. V lost 4 bases to trimming and J lost 7 bases; unmatched junction nucleotides: 4. CDR3 length: 13 amino acids. CDR1 is SEHNR, CDR2 FQNEAQ, per germline (reference sequence).

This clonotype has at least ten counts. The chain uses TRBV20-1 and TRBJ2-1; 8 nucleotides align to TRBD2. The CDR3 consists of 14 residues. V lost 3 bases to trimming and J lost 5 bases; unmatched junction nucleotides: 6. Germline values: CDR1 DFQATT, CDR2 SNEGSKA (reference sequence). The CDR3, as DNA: TGCAGTGCTAGCAGCGGGAGTCTCAACAATGAGCAGTTCTTC. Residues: CSASSGSLNNEQFF.

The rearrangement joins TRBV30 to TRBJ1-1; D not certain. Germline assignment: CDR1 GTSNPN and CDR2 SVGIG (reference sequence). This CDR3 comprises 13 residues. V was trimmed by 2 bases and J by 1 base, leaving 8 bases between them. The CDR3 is CAWSFQENTEAFF. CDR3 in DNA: TGTGCCTGGAGTTTCCAGGAGAACACTGAAGCTTTCTTT.

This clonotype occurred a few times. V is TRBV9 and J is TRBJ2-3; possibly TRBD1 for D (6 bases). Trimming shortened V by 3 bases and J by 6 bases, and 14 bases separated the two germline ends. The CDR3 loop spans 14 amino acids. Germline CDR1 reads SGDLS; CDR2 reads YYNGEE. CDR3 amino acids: CASSAIQGLDTQYF. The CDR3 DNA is TGTGCCAGCAGCGCGATACAGGGTTTGGATACGCAGTATTTT.

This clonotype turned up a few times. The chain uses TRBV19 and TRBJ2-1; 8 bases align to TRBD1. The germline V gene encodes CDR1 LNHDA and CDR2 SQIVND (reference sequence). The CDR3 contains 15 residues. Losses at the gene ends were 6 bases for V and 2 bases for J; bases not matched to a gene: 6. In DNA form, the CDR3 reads TGTGCCAGTAGGATGGGACAGGCAGCCTACAATGAGCAGTTCTTC. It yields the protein CASRMGQAAYNEQFF.

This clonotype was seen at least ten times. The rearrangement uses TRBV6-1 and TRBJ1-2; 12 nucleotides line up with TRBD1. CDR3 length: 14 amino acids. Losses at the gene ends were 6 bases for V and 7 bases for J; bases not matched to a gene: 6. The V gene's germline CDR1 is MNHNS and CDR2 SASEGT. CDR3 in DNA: TGTGCCAGCAGACGCCGGGACAGGGGGCCTGGCTACACCTTC. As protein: CASRRRDRGPGYTF.

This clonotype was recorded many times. CDR3 sequence: CSAETGLDTQYF. The CDR3 nucleotides are TGCAGTGCCGAGACAGGGTTAGATACGCAGTATTTT. This chain joins TRBV20-1 and TRBJ2-3; 7 bases match TRBD1. J was trimmed by 5 bases and V by 6 bases; bases with no gene match: 5. The V gene's germline CDR1 is DFQATT and CDR2 SNEGSKA (reference sequence). The CDR3 runs 12 residues.

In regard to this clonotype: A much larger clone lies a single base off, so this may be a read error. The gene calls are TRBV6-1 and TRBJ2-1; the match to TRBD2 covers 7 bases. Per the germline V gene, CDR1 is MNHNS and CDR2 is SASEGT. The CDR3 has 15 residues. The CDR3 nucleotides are TGTGCCAGCGGGTCATACTTCGGCAGGGACTATGAGCAGTCCTTC. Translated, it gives CASGSYFGRDYEQSF.

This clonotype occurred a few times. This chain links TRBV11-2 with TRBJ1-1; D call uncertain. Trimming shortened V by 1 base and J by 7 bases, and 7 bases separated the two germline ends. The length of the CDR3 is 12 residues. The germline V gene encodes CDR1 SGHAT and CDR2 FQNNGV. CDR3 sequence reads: CASSLVVSEAFF. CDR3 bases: TGTGCCAGCAGCTTAGTTGTCAGTGAAGCTTTCTTT.

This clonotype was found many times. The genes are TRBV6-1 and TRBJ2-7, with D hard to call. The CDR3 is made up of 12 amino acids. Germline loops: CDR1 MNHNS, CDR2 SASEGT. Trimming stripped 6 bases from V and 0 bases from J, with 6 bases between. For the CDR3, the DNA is TGTGCCAGCAGCATTAACTCCTACGAGCAGTACTTC. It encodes CASSINSYEQYF.

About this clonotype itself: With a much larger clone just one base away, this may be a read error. The DNA for the CDR3 is TGCAGTGCTAGAGTCCGCCCAGCGGTCGAGCAGTACTTC. It specifies CSARVRPAVEQYF. The genes are TRBV20-1 and TRBJ2-7; possibly TRBD2 for D (5 bases). CDR1 is DFQATT, CDR2 SNEGSKA, per germline (reference sequence). The CDR3 contains 13 residues. V was clipped by 1 base and J by 6 bases, with 13 bases between them.

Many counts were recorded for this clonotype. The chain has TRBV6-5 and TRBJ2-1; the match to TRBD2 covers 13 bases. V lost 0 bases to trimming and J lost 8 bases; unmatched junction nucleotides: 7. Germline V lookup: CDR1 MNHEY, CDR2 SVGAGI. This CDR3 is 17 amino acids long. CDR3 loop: CASSYSTGLAGVDEQFF. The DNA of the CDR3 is TGTGCCAGCAGTTACTCGACCGGACTAGCGGGAGTCGATGAGCAGTTCTTC.

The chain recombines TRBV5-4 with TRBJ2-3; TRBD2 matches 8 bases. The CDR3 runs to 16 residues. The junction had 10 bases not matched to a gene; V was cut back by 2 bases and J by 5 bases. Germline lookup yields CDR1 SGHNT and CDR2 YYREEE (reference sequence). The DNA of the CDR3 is TGTGCCAGCAGCTTATCCGGACTAGCAATTGGAGATACGCAGTATTTT. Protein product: CASSLSGLAIGDTQYF.

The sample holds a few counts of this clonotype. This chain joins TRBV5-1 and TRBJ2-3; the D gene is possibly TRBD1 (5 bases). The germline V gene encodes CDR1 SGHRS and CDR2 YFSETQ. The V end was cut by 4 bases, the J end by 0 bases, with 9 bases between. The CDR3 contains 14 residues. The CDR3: CASSTGPSTDTQYF. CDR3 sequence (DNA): TGCGCCAGCAGCACAGGCCCTAGCACAGATACGCAGTATTTT.

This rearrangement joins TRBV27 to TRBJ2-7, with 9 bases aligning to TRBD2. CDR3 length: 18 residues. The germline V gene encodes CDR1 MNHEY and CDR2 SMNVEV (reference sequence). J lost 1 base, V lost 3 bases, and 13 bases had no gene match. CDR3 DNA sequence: TGTGCCAGCAGTTTTGCACCCTTGCTAGCGGGAAATTCCTACGAGCAGTACTTC. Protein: CASSFAPLLAGNSYEQYF.

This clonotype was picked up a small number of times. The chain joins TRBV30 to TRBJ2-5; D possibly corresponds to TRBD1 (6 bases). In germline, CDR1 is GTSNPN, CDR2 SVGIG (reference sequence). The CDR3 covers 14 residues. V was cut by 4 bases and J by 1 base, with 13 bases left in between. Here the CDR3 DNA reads TGTGCCTGGACAGGGACAACTATCCAAGAGACCCAGTACTTC. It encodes CAWTGTTIQETQYF.

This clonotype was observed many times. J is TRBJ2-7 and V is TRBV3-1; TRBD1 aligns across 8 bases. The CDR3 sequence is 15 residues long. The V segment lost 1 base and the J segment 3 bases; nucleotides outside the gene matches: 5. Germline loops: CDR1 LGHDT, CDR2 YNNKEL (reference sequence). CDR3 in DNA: TGTGCCAGCAGCCAAGGGACAGGGTGGAACTACGAGCAGTACTTC. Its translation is CASSQGTGWNYEQYF.

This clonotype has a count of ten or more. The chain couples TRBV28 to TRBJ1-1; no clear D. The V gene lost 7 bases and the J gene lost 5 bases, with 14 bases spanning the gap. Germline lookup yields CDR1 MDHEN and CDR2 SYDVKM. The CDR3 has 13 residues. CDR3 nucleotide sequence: TGTGCCAGCATTCCTTCTCACGGGACTGAAGCTTTCTTT. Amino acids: CASIPSHGTEAFF.

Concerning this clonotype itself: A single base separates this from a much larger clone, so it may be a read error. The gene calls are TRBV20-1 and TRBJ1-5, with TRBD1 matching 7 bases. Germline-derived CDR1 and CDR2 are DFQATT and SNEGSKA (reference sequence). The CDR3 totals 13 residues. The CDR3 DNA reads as TGCAGTGCAGGCAAAGGGGGCCATCAGCCCCTGCATTTT. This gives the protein CSAGKGGHQPLHF.

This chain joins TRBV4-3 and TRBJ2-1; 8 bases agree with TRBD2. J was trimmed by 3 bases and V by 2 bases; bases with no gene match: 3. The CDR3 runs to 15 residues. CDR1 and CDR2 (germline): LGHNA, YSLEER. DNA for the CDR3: TGCGCCAGCAGCCAAACTAGCGGATTCTACAATGAGCAGTTCTTC. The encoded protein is CASSQTSGFYNEQFF.